This passage covers 21 T cell receptor beta chains from one sample sequenced in a study of blood T cell repertoires in COVID-19. The method was immunoSEQ multiplex PCR; TCRdb's version includes in-frame clones alone and lacks a portion of them. Of about 190,000 clones detected, approximately 90% appear once; the ten largest clones hold 4%. Sequenced: peripheral blood. All receptors come from a woman aged 25-40 years with acute or convalescent COVID-19.

The CDR3 region has the DNA TGTGCCAGCAGTCCCATATCTCTAGGTCAGCCCCAGCATTTT. It specifies CASSPISLGQPQHF. The rearrangement joins TRBV28 to TRBJ1-5; D uncertain. From germline, CDR1 is MDHEN and CDR2 SYDVKM. This CDR3 has 14 amino acids. Trimming pared 5 bases from V and 6 bases from J, leaving 14 bases between.

The chain links TRBV9 to TRBJ1-2; possibly TRBD1 for D (6 bases). V lost 4 bases, J lost 1 base, and 14 bases lay in between. Germline values: CDR1 SGDLS, CDR2 YYNGEE. This CDR3 contains 15 residues. This CDR3 reads CASSHNMDSNYGYTF. As DNA, the CDR3 is TGTGCCAGCAGCCATAATATGGACAGTAACTATGGCTACACCTTC.

The chain joins TRBV24-1 to TRBJ1-4; D may be TRBD1 (5 bases). CDR1 KGHDR and CDR2 SFDVKD come from the germline V gene. V dropped 6 bases and J dropped 0 bases, with 13 bases sitting between them. This CDR3 contains 16 residues. The DNA of the CDR3 is TGTGCCACCAGTTTCAGGGATTCTACAACTAATGAAAAACTGTTTTTT. Protein product: CATSFRDSTTNEKLFF.

CDR3 loop: CASSLRAQFF. CDR3 DNA sequence: TGTGCCAGCAGCTTAAGAGCGCAGTTCTTC. V and J are TRBV5-6 and TRBJ2-1; D is unclear. The CDR3 loop spans 10 amino acids. Trimming cost V 2 bases and J 12 bases, with 6 bases left between them. Germline loops: CDR1 SGHDT, CDR2 YYEEEE.

On this clone: The same CDR3 also results from other DNA sequences found in this sample. This rearrangement joins TRBV27 to TRBJ2-6; D not resolved. The CDR3 length is 13 residues. CDR1 is MNHEY and CDR2 is SMNVEV in the germline V gene (reference sequence). V lost 6 bases, J lost 0 bases, and 3 bases lay in between. The DNA for the CDR3 is TGTGCCAGCAGACTCTCTGGGGCCAACGTCCTGACTTTC. It is translated as CASRLSGANVLTF.

This clone turned up a few times. The V and J genes are TRBV20-1 and TRBJ2-3; 9 bases fit TRBD2. The germline V gene has CDR1 DFQATT and CDR2 SNEGSKA (reference sequence). CDR3 length equals 16 residues. The V segment lost 3 bases and the J segment 4 bases; nucleotides outside the gene matches: 11. CDR3 nucleotides: TGCAGTGCTAGTGACGAAGCGGGAGGCACACCAGATACGCAGTATTTT. This codes for CSASDEAGGTPDTQYF.

The chain combines TRBV7-2 with TRBJ2-2; 8 bases match TRBD2. From germline, CDR1 is SGHTA and CDR2 FQGNSA. Trimming took 4 bases from V and 6 from J; bases not matched to a gene: 4. The CDR3 runs to 14 residues. CDR3 sequence: CASSSLTSAGELFF. The CDR3 DNA follows: TGTGCCAGCAGCTCCTTGACTAGCGCCGGGGAGCTGTTTTTT.

This chain joins TRBV23-1 and TRBJ2-6; TRBD1 is a possible D gene (6 bases). TRBV23-1 is an ORF, with its function uncertain. The germline V and J ends were trimmed by 2 bases and 5 bases, with 25 bases remaining between them. The CDR3 contains 20 residues. The CDR3 sequence: CASSQPLTGHFYIWANVLTF. The DNA of the CDR3 is TGCGCCAGCAGTCAACCCCTGACAGGCCATTTTTATATCTGGGCCAACGTCCTGACTTTC.

The gene calls are TRBV4-1 and TRBJ1-2; D not resolved. This CDR3 has 14 amino acids. Germline V CDR1 and CDR2: MGHRA, YSYEKL. Trimming removed 0 bases at V and 6 bases at J, with 11 bases between. The chain's CDR3 is CASSQESPYHGYTF. CDR3 coding DNA: TGCGCCAGCAGCCAAGAGAGCCCGTACCATGGCTACACCTTC.

Worth noting for this clone: Other DNA sequences within the sample encode an identical CDR3. The rearrangement joins TRBV7-9 to TRBJ1-4; no firm D call. The V and J ends lost 3 bases and 0 bases respectively, with 5 bases between them. CDR1 SEHNR and CDR2 FQNEAQ come from the germline V gene (reference sequence). CDR3 size: 14 residues. The CDR3 DNA reads TGTGCCAGCAGCTTGCGCGCAACTAATGAAAAACTGTTTTTT. This codes for CASSLRATNEKLFF.

Written as DNA, the CDR3 is TGTGCCAGCAGCCGAGCGGGACTCCAATACAATGAGCAGTTCTTC. Encoded protein: CASSRAGLQYNEQFF. The chain recombines TRBV7-8 with TRBJ2-1; 7 positions match TRBD2. Germline trimming cut 5 bases from V and 4 bases from J; bases unmatched to any gene: 8. CDR1 SGHVS and CDR2 FQNEAQ come from the germline V gene. The CDR3 length is 15 residues.

The rearrangement uses TRBV27 and TRBJ2-2, with a tentative D call TRBD2 (6 bases). The CDR3 totals 15 residues. V lost 8 bases to trimming and J lost 0 bases, with 13 bases between them. Germline V gene lookup returns CDR1 MNHEY and CDR2 SMNVEV (reference sequence). The CDR3 DNA follows: TGTGCCAGCGGTACTAGCAGCGCGAACACCGGGGAGCTGTTTTTT. Translating it yields CASGTSSANTGELFF.

This clone was counted once. J is TRBJ1-6 and V is TRBV30; maybe TRBD1 (6 bases). V lost 4 bases and J lost 10, with 14 bases in between. Germline V gene sequence: CDR1 GTSNPN, CDR2 SVGIG (reference sequence). The CDR3 loop spans 13 amino acids. The CDR3 coding sequence is TGTGCCTGGAACCCGGACAGTAGGTCACCCCTCCACTTT. Translating gives CAWNPDSRSPLHF.

This clone was seen only once. The CDR3 region is CASSLGSGNSNEQFF. In nucleotides, the CDR3 is TGTGCCAGCAGTTTGGGTAGCGGGAACAGCAATGAGCAGTTCTTC. The V call is TRBV27, the J call TRBJ2-1, with 8 bases matching TRBD2. Germline values: CDR1 MNHEY, CDR2 SMNVEV (reference sequence). The CDR3 extends over 15 amino acids. V lost 3 bases, J lost 6 bases, and 7 bases stayed unmatched.

This clone was seen more than once but under ten times. This chain uses TRBV6-1 with TRBJ1-3; D unclear. V was clipped by 2 bases and J by 4 bases, with 9 bases between them. The CDR3 length is 14 residues. Germline CDR1 and CDR2: MNHNS and SASEGT. The CDR3 region is CASSEPGLGNTIYF. In DNA, the CDR3 is TGTGCCAGCAGTGAACCCGGACTAGGAAACACCATATATTTT.

The chain uses TRBV13 and TRBJ2-1; 11 nucleotides agree with TRBD2. Germline V CDR1 and CDR2: PRHDT, FYEKMQ (reference sequence). This CDR3 comprises 15 residues. J was trimmed by 5 bases and V by 7 bases; bases with no gene match: 7. This CDR3 is CASNLGLAGDNEQFF. The CDR3 DNA follows: TGTGCCAGCAATCTCGGACTAGCGGGTGACAATGAGCAGTTCTTC.

This chain links TRBV9 with TRBJ1-6, with 7 bases fitting TRBD1. The CDR3 runs 14 residues. CDR1 is SGDLS and CDR2 is YYNGEE in the germline V gene. V lost 3 bases and J lost 10; bases outside the gene matches: 7. The CDR3 sequence is CASSGVGGASPLHF. Here the CDR3 DNA reads TGTGCCAGCAGCGGTGTAGGGGGCGCATCACCCCTCCACTTT.

J is TRBJ2-3 and V is TRBV10-1; 13 bases are shared with TRBD2. Per germline, CDR1 WNHNN and CDR2 SYGVQD (reference sequence). The CDR3 extends over 15 amino acids. J was trimmed by 6 bases and V by 4 bases; bases with no gene match: 4. In nucleotides, the CDR3 is TGCGCCAGCAGTGCCCGGACTAGCGGGAGTGATACGCAGTATTTT. It yields the protein CASSARTSGSDTQYF.

The chain employs TRBV2 and TRBJ1-1, with D tentatively TRBD1 (6 bases). Deletions cut 4 bases from V and 3 bases from J, with 9 bases between. The CDR3 consists of 13 residues. The V gene's germline CDR1 is SNHLY and CDR2 FYNNEI. CDR3 in amino acids: CASSAEGDTEAFF. In DNA, the CDR3 is TGTGCCAGCAGTGCCGAGGGGGACACTGAAGCTTTCTTT.

CDR3 loop: CASIWGRGEQFF. DNA for the CDR3: TGTGCCAGCATATGGGGTAGGGGTGAGCAGTTCTTC. The V gene is TRBV2, the J gene TRBJ2-1; a possible D gene is TRBD1 (5 bases). The ends were cut back, 7 bases at V and 9 bases at J, with 13 bases in the middle. The CDR3 length is 12 residues. CDR1 SNHLY and CDR2 FYNNEI come from the germline V gene.

The V call is TRBV5-6, the J call TRBJ2-6; TRBD2 aligns across 8 bases. Germline-derived CDR1 and CDR2 are SGHDT and YYEEEE. The CDR3 totals 18 residues. The ends lost 4 bases at V and 0 bases at J; junction bases unmatched: 9. For the CDR3, the DNA is TGTGCCAGCAGCGCCGGGACTAGGCTTATCTCTGGGGCCAACGTCCTGACTTTC. This codes for CASSAGTRLISGANVLTF.